One sample yielded the 26 T cell receptor beta chains listed below, sequenced in a study of blood T cell repertoires in COVID-19. TCRdb keeps only in-frame clones here, not all; method: immunoSEQ multiplex PCR. The sample contains 200,000 to 250,000 clones, around 80% of which appear only once. The sequenced material came from peripheral blood. The source of these receptors is a young man with active or convalescent COVID-19.

This clone was found a few times. The chain employs TRBV19 and TRBJ2-2; D not certain. V lost 4 bases and J lost 6, with 6 bases in between. This CDR3 has 12 residues. Germline V gene sequence: CDR1 LNHDA, CDR2 SQIVND (reference sequence). The CDR3 loop is CASSTLSGELFF. CDR3 nucleotide sequence: TGTGCCAGTAGTACCTTATCCGGGGAGCTGTTTTTT.

This chain links TRBV28 with TRBJ1-2; D possibly corresponds to TRBD1 (5 bases). The length of the CDR3 is 14 residues. Trimming left V 4 bases short and J 4 bases short, with 13 bases between. Per the germline V gene, CDR1 is MDHEN and CDR2 is SYDVKM. The CDR3 DNA is TGTGCCAGCAGTTGGGGCAGGGAGGGCTATGGCTACACCTTC. It codes for CASSWGREGYGYTF.

The V and J genes are TRBV7-8 and TRBJ1-6; D not resolved. Germline V gene lookup returns CDR1 SGHVS and CDR2 FQNEAQ. The CDR3 has 15 amino acids. V was pared by 4 bases and J by 0 bases, with 7 bases between. For the CDR3, the DNA is TGTGCCAGCAGCTCAGGCAGCTCCTATAATTCACCCCTCCACTTT. It encodes CASSSGSSYNSPLHF.

This sequence joins TRBV28 and TRBJ2-1; D gene unclear. Trimming pared 6 bases from V and 4 bases from J, leaving 7 bases between. The CDR3 runs to 12 residues. Germline V gene data show CDR1 as MDHEN and CDR2 as SYDVKM. The CDR3 DNA is TGTGCCAGCAGACTATCTTACAATGAGCAGTTCTTC. Translated, it gives CASRLSYNEQFF.

The V and J genes are TRBV3-1 (or the pseudogene TRBV3-2) and TRBJ2-5, with 7 bases lining up with TRBD2. There are 16 residues in the CDR3. From germline, CDR1 is LGHDT and CDR2 YNNKEL (reference sequence). The V gene end was trimmed by 3 bases and the J gene end by 4 bases; junction bases not matched to a gene: 11. The CDR3 DNA sequence: TGTGCCAGCAGCCATCTCGGGCGGGAGAGGGGAGAGACCCAGTACTTC. Its protein product is CASSHLGRERGETQYF.

V is TRBV27 and J is TRBJ1-5; 7 bases line up with TRBD1. The germline CDR1 and CDR2 sequences are MNHEY and SMNVEV (reference sequence). The CDR3 length is 18 residues. Trimming took 3 bases from V and 7 from J; bases not matched to a gene: 18. DNA of the CDR3: TGTGCCAGCAGTTTTCGGGCAGGGGGAAATATACAGGGGCAGCCCCAGCATTTT. Translating gives CASSFRAGGNIQGQPQHF.

The chain recombines TRBV9 with TRBJ2-3; 9 bases are shared with TRBD2. V lost 2 bases to trimming and J lost 5 bases; unmatched junction nucleotides: 9. The CDR3 has 16 residues. Germline CDR1 is SGDLS and CDR2 is YYNGEE. CDR3 amino acids: CASSVPAGGPQDTQYF. The CDR3 DNA reads TGTGCCAGCAGCGTCCCTGCGGGGGGGCCGCAAGATACGCAGTATTTT. Looking up the rest from reference TRBV9 and TRBJ2-3 gives the full variable domain: DSGVTQTPKHLITATGQRVTLRCSPRSGDLSVYWYQQSLDQGLQFLIQYYNGEERAKGNILERFSAQQFPDLHSELNLSSLELGDSALYFCASSVPAGGPQDTQYFGPGTRLTVL.

This clone was counted a few times. This rearrangement joins TRBV28 to TRBJ1-2; 8 nucleotides line up with TRBD1. V lost 1 base, J lost 13 bases, and 11 bases stayed unmatched. Germline values: CDR1 MDHEN, CDR2 SYDVKM. CDR3 length equals 14 residues. CDR3 nucleotides: TGTGCCAGCAGTTTATCTGGACAGGGAATCCTAGTCACCTTC. Translation: CASSLSGQGILVTF.

In regard to this clone: Other nucleotide sequences from this sample produce the same CDR3. This chain links TRBV25-1 with TRBJ2-1, with 7 nucleotides matching TRBD1. From germline, CDR1 is MGHDK and CDR2 SYGVNS. Losses at the gene ends were 6 bases for V and 3 bases for J; bases not matched to a gene: 5. CDR3 length: 14 amino acids. CDR3 amino acids: CASSEPGGYNEQFF. The CDR3 coding sequence is TGTGCCAGCAGCGAACCAGGGGGCTACAATGAGCAGTTCTTC.

The CDR3 sequence is CASSLAQTGARELFF. The CDR3 nucleotides read TGTGCCAGCAGCTTAGCCCAGACAGGGGCAAGGGAGCTGTTTTTT. The V call is TRBV7-9, the J call TRBJ2-2, with 8 bases fitting TRBD1. The germline CDR1 and CDR2 sequences are SEHNR and FQNEAQ (reference sequence). The length of the CDR3 is 15 residues. The J segment lost 9 bases and the V segment lost 0 bases, leaving 6 bases of the junction unmatched.

This clone was detected only a few times. The chain is built from TRBV19 and TRBJ2-5; a weak D match, TRBD1 (6 bases). The CDR3 has 17 amino acids. Looked up from germline, CDR1 is LNHDA and CDR2 is SQIVND (reference sequence). V dropped 3 bases and J dropped 0 bases, with 17 bases sitting between them. The DNA of the CDR3 is TGTGCCAGTAGTATTCGAGGGCAGGGGTCGTACCAAGAGACCCAGTACTTC. As protein: CASSIRGQGSYQETQYF.

DNA of the CDR3: TGTGCCAGCAGGCACAACAGGAATACCAACTATGGCTACACCTTC. Translation gives CASRHNRNTNYGYTF. The V and J genes are TRBV11-2 and TRBJ1-2, with TRBD1 as a possible D gene (5 bases). Germline-derived CDR1 and CDR2 are SGHAT and FQNNGV. The V end lost 6 bases, the J end lost 2 bases, and 16 bases lay between the germline ends. The CDR3 covers 15 residues.

This clone showed up just once. The chain employs TRBV14 and TRBJ1-2, with 8 bases aligning to TRBD1. V gave up 3 bases and J gave up 8 bases; unmatched junction bases: 11. Germline-derived CDR1 and CDR2 are SGHDN and FVKESK. The CDR3 is made up of 15 amino acids. This CDR3 reads CASSQTGDRTRGYTF. CDR3 sequence (DNA): TGTGCCAGCAGCCAGACAGGGGATCGGACTCGGGGCTACACCTTC.

The genes are TRBV7-8 and TRBJ2-7; D is uncertain. There are 14 residues in the CDR3. From germline, CDR1 is SGHVS and CDR2 FQNEAQ. V lost 3 bases to trimming and J lost 6 bases, with 15 bases between them. DNA of the CDR3: TGTGCCAGCAGCTTCCTCCAATCATCGGGCGAGCAGTACTTC. Translating it yields CASSFLQSSGEQYF.

In its sample, this clone was seen once. J is TRBJ1-6 and V is TRBV27; 7 bases are shared with TRBD1. Germline values: CDR1 MNHEY, CDR2 SMNVEV (reference sequence). The CDR3 has 15 amino acids. J was trimmed by 7 bases and V by 5 bases; bases with no gene match: 8. The CDR3 DNA sequence: TGTGCCAGCAGTCCCCAGACAGGGTACAATTCACCCCTCCACTTT. Translation: CASSPQTGYNSPLHF.

The sample holds a few counts of this clone. The rearrangement uses TRBV12-3 or TRBV12-4 and TRBJ1-5, with a possible D match to TRBD1 (5 bases). The V end was cut by 6 bases, the J end by 4 bases, with 10 bases between. CDR3 length: 13 residues. The CDR3 sequence: CASSKQGNQPQHF. The CDR3 nucleotides are TGTGCCAGCAGCAAGCAGGGAAATCAGCCCCAGCATTTT.

The V gene is TRBV30, the J gene TRBJ1-5, with 7 bases matching TRBD1. The V and J ends lost 4 bases and 0 bases, in that order; junction bases with no gene match: 6. The CDR3 runs to 15 residues. Germline V gene data show CDR1 as GTSNPN and CDR2 as SVGIG (reference sequence). This chain's CDR3 is CAWTSGGSSNQPQHF. Here the CDR3 DNA reads TGTGCCTGGACCTCAGGGGGGTCTAGCAATCAGCCCCAGCATTTT.

This rearrangement joins TRBV28 to TRBJ1-2; D is undetermined. Deletions cut 5 bases from V and 7 bases from J, with 11 bases between. The CDR3 is made up of 12 amino acids. Germline V CDR1 and CDR2: MDHEN, SYDVKM. The CDR3 sequence: CASSLRVSGYTF. The CDR3 DNA sequence: TGTGCCAGCAGTCTTCGGGTCAGTGGCTACACCTTC.

The chain combines TRBV6-5 with TRBJ1-1; TRBD1 aligns across 7 bases. V was clipped by 10 bases and J by 1 base; unmatched bases: 6. Germline-derived CDR1 and CDR2 are MNHEY and SVGAGI. This CDR3 spans 13 amino acids. The CDR3: CAIRGQPNTEAFF. As DNA, the CDR3 is TGTGCCATTAGGGGACAGCCGAACACTGAAGCTTTCTTT.

The chain carries TRBV7-9 and TRBJ2-7, with unresolved D. Per the germline V gene, CDR1 is SEHNR and CDR2 is FQNEAQ (reference sequence). Between the trimmed V and J ends, which lost 5 bases and 6 bases, there was a span of 17 bases. The CDR3 is made up of 14 amino acids. The CDR3 coding sequence is TGTGCCAGCAGCCGTGCGAACAGCCCCTCCGAGCAGTACTTC. Translating gives CASSRANSPSEQYF. Drawing the rest from reference TRBV7-9 and TRBJ2-7, the complete variable domain is DTGVSQNPRHKITKRGQNVTFRCDPISEHNRLYWYRQTLGQGPEFLTYFQNEAQLEKSRLLSDRFSAERPKGSFSTLEIQRTEQGDSAMYLCASSRANSPSEQYFGPGTRLTVT.

V usage is TRBV2 and J usage is TRBJ2-5, with TRBD2 as a possible D gene (5 bases). The germline V gene encodes CDR1 SNHLY and CDR2 FYNNEI. The CDR3 runs 12 residues. With 8 bases removed from V and 1 base from J, the gap between germline ends came to 8 bases. The CDR3 region is CASRGLQETQYF. The CDR3 nucleotides are TGTGCCAGCCGAGGACTCCAAGAGACCCAGTACTTC.

The CDR3 sequence: CASSIGRYTEAFF. CDR3 DNA sequence: TGTGCCAGTAGTATAGGGCGGTACACTGAAGCTTTCTTT. This chain connects TRBV19 to TRBJ1-1; D unresolved. Germline V gene data show CDR1 as LNHDA and CDR2 as SQIVND (reference sequence). V lost 1 base and J 3 bases, leaving 6 bases between the germline ends. The CDR3 sequence is 13 residues long.

This chain uses TRBV6-5 with TRBJ1-2, with 8 bases that match TRBD1. V gave up 7 bases and J gave up 4 bases; unmatched junction bases: 11. The CDR3 totals 15 residues. Germline assignment: CDR1 MNHEY and CDR2 SVGAGI. The CDR3 bases are TGTGCCAGCACCCGCGGACAGGGAGGTGGCTATGGCTACACCTTC. Amino acids: CASTRGQGGGYGYTF.

V is TRBV2 and J is TRBJ2-6; a possible D gene is TRBD1 (6 bases). The CDR3 consists of 15 residues. Trimming removed 6 bases at V and 0 bases at J, with 9 bases between. CDR1 is SNHLY and CDR2 is FYNNEI in the germline V gene. CDR3 loop: CASSGQPSGANVLTF. The DNA of the CDR3 is TGTGCCAGCAGCGGACAGCCCTCTGGGGCCAACGTCCTGACTTTC.

The genes are TRBV7-8 and TRBJ2-5; D remains unclear. V gave up 6 bases and J gave up 5 bases, with 16 bases separating them. CDR1 SGHVS and CDR2 FQNEAQ come from the germline V gene. This CDR3 has 14 amino acids. CDR3 bases: TGTGCCAGCAGTTCCGCCGGAGCCTTCGAGACCCAGTACTTC. It yields the protein CASSSAGAFETQYF.

The chain carries TRBV18 and TRBJ2-5; a possible D gene is TRBD1 (6 bases). Per germline, CDR1 KGHSH and CDR2 LQKENI. The CDR3 loop spans 14 amino acids. V was pared by 6 bases and J by 2 bases, with 13 bases between. The CDR3 here is CASSPGTRQETQYF. In DNA, the CDR3 is TGTGCCAGCTCCCCCGGGACAAGACAAGAGACCCAGTACTTC.